These 19 T cell receptor beta chains share one sample of origin, sequenced in a study of radiotherapy plus CTLA-4 blockade in lung cancer. This table comes from immunoSEQ multiplex PCR, and its TCRdb copy is limited to in-frame clones, with some not included. The sample carries approximately 50,000 clones, 75% to 90% recorded once. The source was peripheral blood, collected from a patient treated with radiotherapy plus ipilimumab. Source of these receptors: a human donor with non-small cell lung cancer that progressed on radiotherapy plus ipilimumab. Some clones in this sample may be carry-over from other donors' samples.

The J gene is TRBJ2-7, the V gene TRBV18; 7 nucleotides line up with TRBD2. Per the germline V gene, CDR1 is KGHSH and CDR2 is LQKENI. V lost 1 base and J lost 6; bases outside the gene matches: 6. The CDR3 has 14 amino acids. The CDR3 here is CASSPRLAPGEQYF. The DNA for the CDR3 is TGTGCCAGCTCACCACGACTAGCTCCAGGCGAGCAGTACTTC.

V is TRBV27 and J is TRBJ1-5; 7 nucleotides agree with TRBD1. The CDR3 contains 13 residues. Germline assignment: CDR1 MNHEY and CDR2 SMNVEV (reference sequence). The V gene end was trimmed by 5 bases and the J gene end by 6 bases; junction bases not matched to a gene: 4. CDR3 residues: CASSVTGLQPQHF. CDR3 coding DNA: TGTGCCAGCAGTGTGACAGGGCTTCAGCCCCAGCATTTT.

The chain is built from TRBV3-2 and TRBJ2-3; the D segment call TRBD2 is taken from the table without a DNA check. TRBV3-2 is given as a pseudogene. The CDR3 is 9 amino acids. The CDR3 loop is CARKSPQYF. CDR3 nucleotide sequence: TGTGCCAGGAAAAGCCCGCAGTATTTT.

The chain has TRBV2 and TRBJ1-1; D uncertain. V lost 4 bases and J 1 base, leaving 10 bases between the germline ends. The CDR3 has 14 residues. Germline CDR1 is SNHLY and CDR2 is FYNNEI. For the CDR3, the DNA is TGTGCCAGCAGTGGTTGGCTGAAGAACACTGAAGCTTTCTTT. Translating it yields CASSGWLKNTEAFF. The full variable domain, in which reference TRBV2 and TRBJ1-1 provide the parts outside the CDR3, is EPEVTQTPSHQVTQMGQEVILRCVPISNHLYFYWYRQILGQKVEFLVSFYNNEISEKSEIFDDQFSVERPDGSNFTLKIRSTKLEDSAMYFCASSGWLKNTEAFFGQGTRLTVV.

J is TRBJ2-7 and V is TRBV27, with 11 bases lining up with TRBD2. The CDR3 is 16 residues long. CDR1 and CDR2 (germline): MNHEY, SMNVEV (reference sequence). The junction had 8 bases not matched to a gene; V was cut back by 3 bases and J by 4 bases. The CDR3 sequence is CASSFLAGGARYEQYF. The CDR3 nucleotides read TGTGCCAGCAGTTTTTTAGCGGGAGGGGCTCGGTACGAGCAGTACTTC.

The chain links TRBV2 to TRBJ2-3; no reliable D call. The CDR3 contains 14 residues. CDR1 and CDR2 (germline): SNHLY, FYNNEI. Deletions cut 0 bases from V and 0 bases from J, with 4 bases between. CDR3 in DNA: TGTGCCAGCAGTGAAGCGCTAAGCACAGATACGCAGTATTTT. Its translation: CASSEALSTDTQYF.

The chain links TRBV7-8 to TRBJ2-3, with 13 bases matching TRBD2. The CDR3 runs 18 residues. Trimming at V came to 5 bases and at J to 0 bases, leaving 8 bases not matched to a gene. The germline CDR1 and CDR2 sequences are SGHVS and FQNEAQ. The CDR3 DNA sequence: TGTGCCAGCAGCCCTGGACTAGCGGGGGCCTTCAGCACAGATACGCAGTATTTT. This gives the protein CASSPGLAGAFSTDTQYF.

This chain links TRBV5-5 with TRBJ2-5; no reliable D call. The V end lost 4 bases, the J end lost 5 bases, and 12 bases lay between the germline ends. The CDR3 runs 13 residues. Germline-derived CDR1 and CDR2 are SGHKS and YYEKEE (reference sequence). DNA of the CDR3: TGTGCCAGCAGCCGGAGCTTCTGGGAGACCCAGTACTTC. Its translation: CASSRSFWETQYF.

The V call is TRBV18, the J call TRBJ2-1; TRBD2 agrees at 11 bases. The CDR3 is 14 amino acids. V trimming: 3 bases; J trimming: 7 bases; junction bases outside the gene matches: 2. Germline CDR1 is KGHSH and CDR2 is LQKENI. The CDR3 nucleotides are TGTGCCAGCTCACCGGGACTAGCGGCGAATGAGCAGTTCTTC. It specifies CASSPGLAANEQFF.

The V call is TRBV15, the J call TRBJ2-3, with D possibly TRBD2 on 5 matching bases. The CDR3 length is 16 residues. The ends were cut back, 3 bases at V and 7 bases at J, with 20 bases in the middle. The germline CDR1 and CDR2 sequences are LNHNV and YYDKDF (reference sequence). CDR3 coding DNA: TGTGCCACCAGCAGGGTGCTAGGAGGTCCGAGGAATACGCAGTATTTT. Protein sequence: CATSRVLGGPRNTQYF.

The CDR3 DNA follows: TGCAGCGTGGGGACTAGCGGGAGTGGAGGAGATACGCAGTATTTT. Translation gives CSVGTSGSGGDTQYF. The V call is TRBV29-1, the J call TRBJ2-3; 14 bases line up with TRBD2. J lost 5 bases, V lost 6 bases, and 7 bases had no gene match. Germline CDR1 SQVTM, CDR2 ANQGSEA. CDR3 length equals 15 residues.

The genes are TRBV6-5 and TRBJ2-7, with no clear D. Between the trimmed V and J ends, which lost 2 bases and 0 bases, there was a span of 5 bases. Germline CDR1 MNHEY, CDR2 SVGAGI. There are 13 residues in the CDR3. The CDR3 here is CASSYGPSYEQYF. The CDR3 DNA sequence: TGTGCCAGCAGTTACGGCCCCTCCTACGAGCAGTACTTC.

This rearrangement joins TRBV5-1 to TRBJ1-1; a possible D gene is TRBD1 (6 bases). V lost 7 bases, J lost 1 base, and 14 bases lay in between. CDR3 length: 14 amino acids. The V gene's germline CDR1 is SGHRS and CDR2 YFSETQ. The CDR3 reads CASSSSGQNTEAFF. The CDR3 region has the DNA TGCGCCAGCTCCTCCTCGGGACAGAACACTGAAGCTTTCTTT.

About this clone itself: One end of the junction varies from germline; a read error may be responsible. The same CDR3 also results from other DNA sequences found in this sample. The chain combines TRBV6-1 with TRBJ2-3; possibly TRBD2 for D (6 bases). Germline V gene sequence: CDR1 MNHNS, CDR2 SASEGT. The CDR3 runs 13 residues. CDR3: CASRWTTTDTQYF. The CDR3, as DNA: TGTGCTAGCAGATGGACTACCACAGATACGCAGTATTTT.

This clone has just a few counts. The chain employs TRBV5-1 and TRBJ1-1; D remains ambiguous. Germline values: CDR1 SGHRS, CDR2 YFSETQ. The length of the CDR3 is 15 residues. V was clipped by 2 bases and J by 0 bases, with 11 bases between them. CDR3 nucleotide sequence: TGCGCCAGCAGCTTTTCAGGTAGTATGAACACTGAAGCTTTCTTT. Translation gives CASSFSGSMNTEAFF.

The genes are TRBV5-1 and TRBJ2-1; TRBD2 aligns across 14 bases. Trimming at V came to 0 bases and at J to 0 bases, leaving 5 bases not matched to a gene. Germline V gene lookup returns CDR1 SGHRS and CDR2 YFSETQ. CDR3 length: 19 residues. CDR3 residues: CASSLGRGTSGGSYNEQFF. Written as DNA, the CDR3 is TGCGCCAGCAGCTTGGGGAGGGGGACTAGCGGGGGCTCCTACAATGAGCAGTTCTTC.

The chain is built from TRBV27 and TRBJ2-3; 7 bases agree with TRBD2. The junction had 5 bases not matched to a gene; V was cut back by 1 base and J by 7 bases. The CDR3 sequence is 14 residues long. Germline V lookup: CDR1 MNHEY, CDR2 SMNVEV (reference sequence). The CDR3, as DNA: TGTGCCAGCAGTTTATTACTAGCGAGGCATACGCAGTATTTT. As protein: CASSLLLARHTQYF.

CDR3 in amino acids: CASSPESSSYEQYF. DNA for the CDR3: TGTGCCAGCAGCCCTGAGAGTTCCTCCTACGAGCAGTACTTC. This chain links TRBV5-4 with TRBJ2-7; D not certain. Germline V gives CDR1 SGHNT, CDR2 YYREEE (reference sequence). V was trimmed by 4 bases and J by 0 bases, leaving 11 bases between them. This CDR3 comprises 14 residues.

The chain employs TRBV20-1 and TRBJ2-1, with D possibly being TRBD2 (5 bases). The CDR3 length is 11 residues. In germline, CDR1 is DFQATT, CDR2 SNEGSKA (reference sequence). Trimming left V 1 base short and J 15 bases short, with 13 bases between. CDR3 amino acids: CSARGDRTWFF. CDR3 coding DNA: TGCAGTGCTAGAGGGGATCGGACTTGGTTCTTC.